This passage covers 19 T cell receptor beta chains from one sample sequenced in a study of T cells in Graves' hyperthyroidism and ophthalmopathy. The CDR3 regions of TCR beta were amplified from RNA transcripts. RT-PCR in the first round (using the HTBI primer set) targeted the TCR CDR3. MiXCR, applied by TCRdb to the multiplex PCR reads, yields one record per CDR3 protein. The sample includes approximately 590,000 distinct CDR3 sequences, more than 45% of them seen just once. The sample was peripheral blood or thyroid tissue (not recorded which). Receptors were obtained from a woman in her late teens or twenties with Graves' hyperthyroidism.

The chain employs TRBV19 and TRBJ2-5; D is ambiguous. The CDR3 contains 12 residues. Trimming took off 8 bases at V and 7 bases at J, with 14 bases between the two ends. The germline gives CDR1 LNHDA, CDR2 SQIVND (reference sequence). CDR3 nucleotide sequence: TGTGCCAGTTACGCAGGTTCAGGGACCCAGTACTTC. Amino acids: CASYAGSGTQYF.

This clonotype was counted many times. This rearrangement joins TRBV7-9 to TRBJ1-5; possible D gene TRBD1, 5 bases. Germline assignment: CDR1 SEHNR and CDR2 FQNEAQ (reference sequence). The CDR3 totals 12 residues. The V end was cut by 4 bases, the J end by 11 bases, with 12 bases between. CDR3 in amino acids: CASSSARGAQHF. Written as DNA, the CDR3 is TGTGCCAGCAGCTCAGCTCGGGGGGCCCAGCATTTT.

This clonotype was picked up many times. V and J are TRBV2 and TRBJ1-2, with no clear D. The V gene's germline CDR1 is SNHLY and CDR2 FYNNEI. Deletions cut 4 bases from V and 3 bases from J, with 21 bases between. The CDR3 runs to 17 residues. The CDR3 sequence: CASSVNGIGDWDYGYTF. The CDR3 bases are TGTGCCAGCAGTGTCAACGGGATCGGAGACTGGGACTATGGCTACACCTTC.

Ten or more counts support this clonotype. The rearrangement uses TRBV7-2 and TRBJ2-7; D uncertain. The ends were cut back, 2 bases at V and 2 bases at J, with 4 bases in the middle. The CDR3 length is 12 residues. Germline V gene data show CDR1 as SGHTA and CDR2 as FQGNSA. DNA of the CDR3: TGTGCCAGCAGCTTACAGACCTACGAGCAGTACTTC. Protein sequence: CASSLQTYEQYF.

This chain joins TRBV24-1 and TRBJ2-5; TRBD2 aligns across 7 bases. This CDR3 has 17 residues. The germline V gene encodes CDR1 KGHDR and CDR2 SFDVKD. The ends lost 1 base at V and 11 bases at J; junction bases unmatched: 18. In DNA, the CDR3 is TGTGCCACCAGTGATTTTGCCGGGACTACGCCATACAATGAGCAGTACTTC. This codes for CATSDFAGTTPYNEQYF.

The chain joins TRBV7-6 to TRBJ2-7; 10 bases align to TRBD2. There are 18 residues in the CDR3. The germline V gene has CDR1 SGHVS and CDR2 FNYEAQ. J gave up 0 bases and V 6 bases, and 14 bases lay outside the gene matches. CDR3 coding DNA: TGTGCCAGCAGTCACCCTGTCGGGACTAGCGCCTACTCCTACGAGCAGTACTTC. Translating gives CASSHPVGTSAYSYEQYF.

This chain connects TRBV12-3 or TRBV12-4 to TRBJ2-7; the match to TRBD2 covers 7 bases. The CDR3 totals 13 residues. Trimming cost V 4 bases and J 6 bases; bases outside gene matches: 6. The CDR3 coding sequence is TGTGCCAGCAGTTGGAGGGAGGGAGGCGAGCAGTACTTC. It is translated as CASSWREGGEQYF.

This chain links TRBV2 with TRBJ1-4; 9 positions agree with TRBD1. CDR3 length: 15 residues. The junction had 7 bases not matched to a gene; V was cut back by 4 bases and J by 7 bases. Per the germline V gene, CDR1 is SNHLY and CDR2 is FYNNEI. The CDR3 is CASSVGGQGFEKLFF. CDR3 nucleotides: TGTGCCAGCAGTGTGGGGGGACAGGGTTTTGAAAAACTGTTTTTT.

This clonotype was seen a few times. The DNA for the CDR3 is TGCGCCAGCATCGGAACAGGAGGGTTTGGCTACACCTTC. It translates to CASIGTGGFGYTF. The chain is built from TRBV5-1 and TRBJ1-2; tentative D call: TRBD1 (5 bases). There are 13 residues in the CDR3. CDR1 and CDR2 (germline): SGHRS, YFSETQ. The V end was cut by 6 bases, the J end by 7 bases, with 16 bases between.

Worth noting for this clonotype: A much larger clone lies one base from this, so it may be a read error. The chain joins TRBV11-2 to TRBJ1-1; 7 nucleotides line up with TRBD1. In germline, CDR1 is SGHAT, CDR2 FQNNGV. V lost 5 bases and J lost 2; bases outside the gene matches: 8. The CDR3 contains 15 residues. CDR3 bases: TGTGCCAGCAGCCCCAAGGGGGCGGGAAACACTGAAGCTTTCTTT. This translates into CASSPKGAGNTEAFF.

This clonotype was observed a few times. One end of the junction varies from germline; a read error may be responsible. The chain has TRBV7-4 and TRBJ2-5; the D is unclear. The CDR3 sequence is 14 residues long. Looked up from germline, CDR1 is SGHVT and CDR2 is SQSDAQ. The CDR3 DNA reads TGTGCCAGCAGCTTAGCGATTAGTTTGGAGACCCAGTGCTTC. This codes for CASSLAISLETQCF.

The table lists this clonotype with a few counts. The chain couples TRBV7-8 to TRBJ1-1; TRBD1 matches 8 bases. From germline, CDR1 is SGHVS and CDR2 FQNEAQ. The ends lost 0 bases at V and 7 bases at J; junction bases unmatched: 7. The CDR3 is 15 residues long. The CDR3 reads CASSLAGRGQGEAFF. Written as DNA, the CDR3 is TGTGCCAGCAGCTTAGCGGGCAGGGGGCAGGGTGAAGCTTTCTTT.

The chain carries TRBV7-3 and TRBJ2-2; 10 nucleotides align to TRBD2. This CDR3 comprises 15 residues. Looked up from germline, CDR1 is SGHTA and CDR2 is FQGTGA. The J segment lost 6 bases and the V segment lost 5 bases, leaving 6 bases of the junction unmatched. CDR3 coding DNA: TGTGCCAGCAGCGTTCTGAGCGGGAGGGCCGGGGAGCTGTTTTTT. Translating gives CASSVLSGRAGELFF.

This clonotype was seen repeatedly, ten times or more. The V gene is TRBV25-1, the J gene TRBJ2-5, with D tentatively TRBD1 (6 bases). The CDR3 spans 17 residues. The V gene lost 4 bases and the J gene lost 5 bases, with 23 bases spanning the gap. Germline values: CDR1 MGHDK, CDR2 SYGVNS. The CDR3 nucleotides read TGTGCCAGCAGTGGGCAACAGAAGACAGGATGGATGGAGACCCAGTACTTC. It is translated as CASSGQQKTGWMETQYF.

The V call is TRBV11-1, the J call TRBJ2-2; no firm D call. The germline gives CDR1 SGHAT, CDR2 FQDESV (reference sequence). V lost 5 bases and J 4 bases, leaving 14 bases between the germline ends. CDR3 length: 15 residues. CDR3 region: CASSEGDRPTGELFF. In DNA form, the CDR3 reads TGTGCCAGCAGCGAAGGAGACCGTCCCACCGGGGAGCTGTTTTTT.

This chain links TRBV5-1 with TRBJ1-4; TRBD1 matches at 7 bases. The CDR3 totals 15 residues. J lost 3 bases, V lost 3 bases, and 5 bases had no gene match. Germline-derived CDR1 and CDR2 are SGHRS and YFSETQ. CDR3 loop: CASSSTGASNEKLFF. The CDR3 DNA is TGCGCCAGCAGCTCCACAGGGGCTTCTAATGAAAAACTGTTTTTT.

A few counts support this clonotype. The chain links TRBV7-8 to TRBJ1-2, with D perhaps matching TRBD1 (5 bases). Germline V lookup: CDR1 SGHVS, CDR2 FQNEAQ. The CDR3 runs to 15 residues. The V and J ends lost 1 base and 0 bases respectively, with 9 bases between them. The CDR3 nucleotides read TGTGCCAGCAGCTTAGTGGGGCTTCCTAACTATGGCTACACCTTC. Protein product: CASSLVGLPNYGYTF.

The CDR3 bases are TGTGCCAGCAGTTACTCGCGGGGACAGCCCCAGCATTTT. It encodes CASSYSRGQPQHF. J is TRBJ1-5 and V is TRBV12-3 or TRBV12-4, with D unresolved. V lost 4 bases and J 7 bases, leaving 11 bases between the germline ends. The length of the CDR3 is 13 residues.

This clonotype came up a few times. This sequence joins TRBV25-1 and TRBJ2-7; 7 nucleotides line up with TRBD1. Looked up from germline, CDR1 is MGHDK and CDR2 is SYGVNS. The CDR3 contains 14 residues. V was pared by 6 bases and J by 7 bases, with 12 bases of the junction left unmatched. The DNA for the CDR3 is TGTGCCAGCAGAGGCACCGACAGGGTTGGGGAGCAGTACTTC. Its protein is CASRGTDRVGEQYF.